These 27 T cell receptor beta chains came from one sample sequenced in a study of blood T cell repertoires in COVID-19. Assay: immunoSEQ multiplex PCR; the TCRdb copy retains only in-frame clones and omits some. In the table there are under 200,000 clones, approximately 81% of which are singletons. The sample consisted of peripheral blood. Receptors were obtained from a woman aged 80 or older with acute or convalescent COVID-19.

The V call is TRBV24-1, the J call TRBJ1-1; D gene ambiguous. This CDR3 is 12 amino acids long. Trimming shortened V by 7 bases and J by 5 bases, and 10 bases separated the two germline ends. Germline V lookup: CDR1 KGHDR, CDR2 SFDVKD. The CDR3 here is CATRFSETEAFF. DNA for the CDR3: TGTGCCACCAGATTCTCGGAGACTGAAGCTTTCTTT.

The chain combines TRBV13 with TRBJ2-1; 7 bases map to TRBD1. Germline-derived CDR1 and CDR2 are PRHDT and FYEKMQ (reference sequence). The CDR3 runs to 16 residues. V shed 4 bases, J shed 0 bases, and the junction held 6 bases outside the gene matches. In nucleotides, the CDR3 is TGTGCCAGCAGCTCAAACAGGGGTAACTCCTACAATGAGCAGTTCTTC. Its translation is CASSSNRGNSYNEQFF.

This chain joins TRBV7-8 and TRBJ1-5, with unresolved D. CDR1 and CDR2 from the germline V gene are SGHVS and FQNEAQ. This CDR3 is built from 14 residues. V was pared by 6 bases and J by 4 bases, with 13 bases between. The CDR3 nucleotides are TGTGCCAGCAGGACAAGCGGAGTGAATCAGCCCCAGCATTTT. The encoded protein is CASRTSGVNQPQHF.

The CDR3: CASTPGGSSYNEQFF. The CDR3 coding sequence is TGCGCCAGCACCCCGGGGGGAAGCTCCTACAATGAGCAGTTCTTC. V and J are TRBV5-1 and TRBJ2-1; TRBD2 matches 7 bases. Trimming at V came to 6 bases and at J to 0 bases, leaving 6 bases not matched to a gene. CDR3 size: 15 residues. CDR1 SGHRS and CDR2 YFSETQ come from the germline V gene.

The CDR3 is CASSYRGQGYGYTF. CDR3 nucleotide sequence: TGTGCCAGCAGTTACAGGGGGCAGGGTTATGGCTACACCTTC. This sequence joins TRBV6-2 or TRBV6-3 and TRBJ1-2; 7 bases fit TRBD1. Germline V gene sequence: CDR1 MNHEY, CDR2 SVGEGT. CDR3 length equals 14 residues. The J segment lost 5 bases and the V segment lost 2 bases, leaving 5 bases of the junction unmatched.

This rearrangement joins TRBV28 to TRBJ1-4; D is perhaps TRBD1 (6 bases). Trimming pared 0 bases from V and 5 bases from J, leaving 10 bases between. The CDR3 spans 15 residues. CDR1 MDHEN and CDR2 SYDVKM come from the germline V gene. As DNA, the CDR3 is TGTGCCAGCAGTTTATGGGGGGCGCTCAATGAAAAACTGTTTTTT. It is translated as CASSLWGALNEKLFF.

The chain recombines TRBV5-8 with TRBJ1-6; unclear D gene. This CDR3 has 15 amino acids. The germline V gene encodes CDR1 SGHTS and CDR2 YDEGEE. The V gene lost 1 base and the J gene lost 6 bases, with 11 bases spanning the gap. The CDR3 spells CASSLILGANSPLHF. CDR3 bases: TGTGCCAGCAGCTTGATACTGGGAGCTAATTCACCCCTCCACTTT.

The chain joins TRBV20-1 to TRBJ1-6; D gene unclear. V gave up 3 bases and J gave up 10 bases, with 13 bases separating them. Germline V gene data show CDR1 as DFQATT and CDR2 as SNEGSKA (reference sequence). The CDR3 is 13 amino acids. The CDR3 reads CSASRQDRSPLHF. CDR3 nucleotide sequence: TGCAGTGCTAGTCGGCAGGATAGATCACCCCTCCACTTT.

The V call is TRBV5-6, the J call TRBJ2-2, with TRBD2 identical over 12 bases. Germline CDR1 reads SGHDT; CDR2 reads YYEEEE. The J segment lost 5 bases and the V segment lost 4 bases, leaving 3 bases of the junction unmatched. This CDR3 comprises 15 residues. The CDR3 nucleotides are TGTGCCAGCAGCGGACTAGCGGGACAAACCGGGGAGCTGTTTTTT. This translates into CASSGLAGQTGELFF.

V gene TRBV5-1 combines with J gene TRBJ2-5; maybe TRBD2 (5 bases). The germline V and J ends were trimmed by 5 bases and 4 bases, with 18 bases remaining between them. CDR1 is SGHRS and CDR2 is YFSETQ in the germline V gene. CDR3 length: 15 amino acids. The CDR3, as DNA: TGCGCCAGCAGGCCGACGGTGGGAGAGTCAGAGACCCAGTACTTC. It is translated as CASRPTVGESETQYF.

The DNA of the CDR3 is TGTGCCAGTATCGACTCCGACCAAAACATTCAGTACTTC. This gives the protein CASIDSDQNIQYF. The V gene is TRBV28, the J gene TRBJ2-4; no clear D. V lost 9 bases to trimming and J lost 5 bases, with 14 bases between them. The CDR3 is 13 amino acids. Looked up from germline, CDR1 is MDHEN and CDR2 is SYDVKM.

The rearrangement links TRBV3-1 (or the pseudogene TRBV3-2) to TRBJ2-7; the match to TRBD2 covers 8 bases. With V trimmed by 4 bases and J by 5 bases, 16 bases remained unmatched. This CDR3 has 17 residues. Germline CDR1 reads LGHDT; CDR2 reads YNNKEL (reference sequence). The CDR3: CASSLSISAGGYHEQYF. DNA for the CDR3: TGTGCCAGCAGCCTTAGTATCTCCGCGGGAGGTTACCACGAGCAGTACTTC.

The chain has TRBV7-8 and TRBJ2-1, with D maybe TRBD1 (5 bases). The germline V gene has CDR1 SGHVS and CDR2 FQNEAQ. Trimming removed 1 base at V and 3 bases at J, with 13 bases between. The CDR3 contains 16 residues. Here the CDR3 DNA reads TGTGCCAGCAGCTTAGGAGTGACAGAAATCTACAATGAGCAGTTCTTC. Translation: CASSLGVTEIYNEQFF.

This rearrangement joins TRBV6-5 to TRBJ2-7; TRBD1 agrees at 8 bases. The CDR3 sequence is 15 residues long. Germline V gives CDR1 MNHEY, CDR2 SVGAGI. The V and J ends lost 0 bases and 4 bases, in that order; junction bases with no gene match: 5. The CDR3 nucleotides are TGTGCCAGCAGTTACTCCTCAGGGGGCAAGTACGAGCAGTACTTC. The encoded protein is CASSYSSGGKYEQYF.

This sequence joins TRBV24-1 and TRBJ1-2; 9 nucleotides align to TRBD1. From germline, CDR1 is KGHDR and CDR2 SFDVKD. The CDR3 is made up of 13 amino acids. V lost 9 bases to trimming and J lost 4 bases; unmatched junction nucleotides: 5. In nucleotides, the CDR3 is TGTGCCACCGAGGACAGGGGTGGCTATGGCTACACCTTC. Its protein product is CATEDRGGYGYTF.

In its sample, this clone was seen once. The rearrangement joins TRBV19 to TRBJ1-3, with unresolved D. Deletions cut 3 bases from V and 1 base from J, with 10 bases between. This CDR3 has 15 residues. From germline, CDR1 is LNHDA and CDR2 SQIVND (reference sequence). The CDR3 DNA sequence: TGTGCCAGTAGTATTGATTGGAGGTCTGGAAACACCATATATTTT. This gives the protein CASSIDWRSGNTIYF.

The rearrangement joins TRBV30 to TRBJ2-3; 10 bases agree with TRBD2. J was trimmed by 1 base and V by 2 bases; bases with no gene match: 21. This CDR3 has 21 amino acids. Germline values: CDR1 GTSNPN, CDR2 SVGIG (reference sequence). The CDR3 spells CAWSLPRAGGLGRRGTDTQYF. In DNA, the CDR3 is TGTGCCTGGAGTTTGCCCCGAGCGGGAGGGCTAGGGAGGCGGGGCACAGATACGCAGTATTTT.

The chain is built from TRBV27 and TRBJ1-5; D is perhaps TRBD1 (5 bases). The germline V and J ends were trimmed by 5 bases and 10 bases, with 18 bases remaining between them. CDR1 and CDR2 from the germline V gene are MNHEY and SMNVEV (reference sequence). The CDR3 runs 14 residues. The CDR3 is CASSPSGGWGPQHF. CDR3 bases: TGTGCCAGCAGTCCCTCCGGGGGATGGGGTCCCCAGCATTTT.

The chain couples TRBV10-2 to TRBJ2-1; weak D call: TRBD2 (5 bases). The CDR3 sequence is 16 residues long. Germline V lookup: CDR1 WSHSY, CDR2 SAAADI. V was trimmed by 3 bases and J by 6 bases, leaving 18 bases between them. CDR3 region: CASSDLRETKPNEQFF. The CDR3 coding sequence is TGCGCCAGCAGTGATCTAAGGGAGACTAAGCCCAATGAGCAGTTCTTC.

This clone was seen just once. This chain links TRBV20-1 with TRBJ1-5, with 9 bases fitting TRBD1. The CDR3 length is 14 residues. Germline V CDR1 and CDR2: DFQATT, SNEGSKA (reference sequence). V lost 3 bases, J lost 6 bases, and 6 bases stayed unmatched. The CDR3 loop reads CSASSGQGAQPQHF. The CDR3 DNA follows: TGCAGTGCTAGTTCGGGACAGGGTGCTCAGCCCCAGCATTTT.

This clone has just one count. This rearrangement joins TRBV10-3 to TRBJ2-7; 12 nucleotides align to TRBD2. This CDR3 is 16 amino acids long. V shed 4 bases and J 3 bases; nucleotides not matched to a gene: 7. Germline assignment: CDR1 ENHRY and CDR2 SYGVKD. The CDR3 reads CAISGLAGEIVYEQYF. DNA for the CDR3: TGTGCCATCAGTGGACTAGCGGGAGAGATCGTCTACGAGCAGTACTTC.

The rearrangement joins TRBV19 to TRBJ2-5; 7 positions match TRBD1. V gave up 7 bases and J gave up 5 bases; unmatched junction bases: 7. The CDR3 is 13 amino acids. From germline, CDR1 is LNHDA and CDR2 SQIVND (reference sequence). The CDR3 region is CASTLNRGETQYF. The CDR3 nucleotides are TGTGCCAGTACCCTGAACAGGGGTGAGACCCAGTACTTC.

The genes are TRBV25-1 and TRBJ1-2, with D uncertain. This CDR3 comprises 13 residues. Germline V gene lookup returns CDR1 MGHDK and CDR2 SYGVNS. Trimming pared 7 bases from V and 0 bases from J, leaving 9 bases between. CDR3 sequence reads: CASKMGANYGYTF. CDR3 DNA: TGTGCCAGCAAGATGGGAGCTAACTATGGCTACACCTTC.

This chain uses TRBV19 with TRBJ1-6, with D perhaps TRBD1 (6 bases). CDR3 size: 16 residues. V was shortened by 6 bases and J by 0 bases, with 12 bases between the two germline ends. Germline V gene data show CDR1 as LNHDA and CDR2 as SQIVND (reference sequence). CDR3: CASSLQGSSYNSPLHF. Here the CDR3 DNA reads TGTGCCAGTAGCCTACAGGGAAGCTCCTATAATTCACCCCTCCACTTT.

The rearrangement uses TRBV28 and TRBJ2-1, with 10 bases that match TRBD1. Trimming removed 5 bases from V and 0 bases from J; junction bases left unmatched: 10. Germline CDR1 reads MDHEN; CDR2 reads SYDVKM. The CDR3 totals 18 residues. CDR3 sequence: CASSPGTGDPSSYNEQFF. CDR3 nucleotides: TGTGCCAGCAGTCCGGGGACAGGGGACCCCAGCTCCTACAATGAGCAGTTCTTC.

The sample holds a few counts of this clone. In nucleotides, the CDR3 is TGTGCCAGTCAGGGGTCTGGAAACACCATATATTTT. Translated: CASQGSGNTIYF. The J gene is TRBJ1-3, the V gene TRBV7-8; perhaps TRBD1 as D (6 bases). The V and J ends lost 9 bases and 1 base respectively, with 7 bases between them. This CDR3 contains 12 residues. In germline, CDR1 is SGHVS, CDR2 FQNEAQ.

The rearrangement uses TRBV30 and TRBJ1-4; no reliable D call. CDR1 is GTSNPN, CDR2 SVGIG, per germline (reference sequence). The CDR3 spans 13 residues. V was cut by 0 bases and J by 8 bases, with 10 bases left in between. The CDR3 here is CAWSVLEGEKLFF. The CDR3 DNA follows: TGTGCCTGGAGTGTACTAGAGGGAGAAAAACTGTTTTTT.